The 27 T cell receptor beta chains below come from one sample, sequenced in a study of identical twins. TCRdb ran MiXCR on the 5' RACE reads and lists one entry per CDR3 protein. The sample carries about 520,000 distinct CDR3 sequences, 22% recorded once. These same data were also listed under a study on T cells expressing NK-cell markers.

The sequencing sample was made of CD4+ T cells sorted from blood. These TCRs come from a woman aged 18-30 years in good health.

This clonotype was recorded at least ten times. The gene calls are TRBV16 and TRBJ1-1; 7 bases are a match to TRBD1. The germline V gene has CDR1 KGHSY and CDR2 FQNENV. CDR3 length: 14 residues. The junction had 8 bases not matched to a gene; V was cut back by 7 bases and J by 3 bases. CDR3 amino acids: CASNRQGVDTEAFF. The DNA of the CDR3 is TGTGCCAGCAACCGACAGGGAGTGGACACTGAAGCTTTCTTT.

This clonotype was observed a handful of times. CDR3 DNA sequence: TGCAGTGCTAGGGGACCCCGAGCGGGGGCCTCAGATACGCAGTATTTT. Residues: CSARGPRAGASDTQYF. J is TRBJ2-3 and V is TRBV20-1; the match to TRBD2 covers 8 bases. Unmatched junction bases numbered 12, after V lost 3 bases and J lost 4 bases. Looked up from germline, CDR1 is DFQATT and CDR2 is SNEGSKA (reference sequence). This CDR3 comprises 16 residues.

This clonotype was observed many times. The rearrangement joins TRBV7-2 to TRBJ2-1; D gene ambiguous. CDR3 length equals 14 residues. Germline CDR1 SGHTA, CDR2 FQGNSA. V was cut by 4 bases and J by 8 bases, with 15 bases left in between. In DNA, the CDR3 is TGTGCCAGCAGCTCTTCTAGTTCCAGCGATGAGCAGTTCTTC. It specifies CASSSSSSSDEQFF.

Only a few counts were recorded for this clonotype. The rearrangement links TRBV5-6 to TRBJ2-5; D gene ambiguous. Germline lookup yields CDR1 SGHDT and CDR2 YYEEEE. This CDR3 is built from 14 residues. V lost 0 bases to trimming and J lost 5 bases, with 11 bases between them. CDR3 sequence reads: CASSLDSKWETQYF. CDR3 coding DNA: TGTGCCAGCAGCTTGGACAGCAAATGGGAGACCCAGTACTTC.

The CDR3 spells CSAPLSGEDTQYF. CDR3 bases: TGCAGTGCTCCTTTAAGCGGGGAAGATACGCAGTATTTT. V usage is TRBV20-1 and J usage is TRBJ2-3; TRBD2 aligns across 7 bases. V was clipped by 5 bases and J by 5 bases; unmatched bases: 7. The CDR3 runs to 13 residues. Germline-derived CDR1 and CDR2 are DFQATT and SNEGSKA (reference sequence).

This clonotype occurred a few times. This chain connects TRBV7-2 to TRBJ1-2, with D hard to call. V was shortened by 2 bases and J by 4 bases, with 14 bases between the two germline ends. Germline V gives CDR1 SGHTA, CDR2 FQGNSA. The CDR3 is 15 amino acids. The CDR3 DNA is TGTGCCAGCAGCTTAACGGATCCCAGGAGCTATGGCTACACCTTC. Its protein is CASSLTDPRSYGYTF.

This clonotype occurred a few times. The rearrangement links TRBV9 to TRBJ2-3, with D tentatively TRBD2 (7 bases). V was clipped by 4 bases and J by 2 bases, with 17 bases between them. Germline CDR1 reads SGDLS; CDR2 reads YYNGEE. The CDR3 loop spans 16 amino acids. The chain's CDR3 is CASSIGGAGTTDTQYF. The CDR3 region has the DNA TGTGCCAGCAGCATAGGGGGAGCGGGGACCACAGATACGCAGTATTTT.

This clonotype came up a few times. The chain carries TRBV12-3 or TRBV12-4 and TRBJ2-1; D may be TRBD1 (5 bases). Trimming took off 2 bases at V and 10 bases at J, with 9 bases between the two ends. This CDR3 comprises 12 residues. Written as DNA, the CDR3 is TGTGCCAGCAGTTTACAGGGTCCCGAGCAGTTCTTC. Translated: CASSLQGPEQFF.

CDR3 DNA: TGTGCCATCAGTGCCAGGGAAGGGCCGGGAGTCAATGAGCAGTTCTTC. As protein: CAISAREGPGVNEQFF. The rearrangement uses TRBV10-3 and TRBJ2-1; D is possibly TRBD2 (6 bases). Germline V lookup: CDR1 ENHRY, CDR2 SYGVKD. CDR3 size: 16 residues. Trimming removed 4 bases at V and 6 bases at J, with 19 bases between.

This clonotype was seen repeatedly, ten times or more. In nucleotides, the CDR3 is TGTGCCAGCAGTTGGGGAGGGGGGACCCAGTACAATGAGCAGTTCTTC. Protein product: CASSWGGGTQYNEQFF. This chain links TRBV12-3 or TRBV12-4 with TRBJ2-1, with D possibly being TRBD2 (7 bases). With 4 bases removed from V and 4 bases from J, the gap between germline ends came to 17 bases. CDR3 length: 16 residues.

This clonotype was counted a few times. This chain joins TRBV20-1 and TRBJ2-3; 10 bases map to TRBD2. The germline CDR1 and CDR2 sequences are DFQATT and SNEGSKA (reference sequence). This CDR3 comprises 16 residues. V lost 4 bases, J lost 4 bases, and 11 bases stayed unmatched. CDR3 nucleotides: TGCAGTGCTATTCCTCAGACTAGCGGGCTCTCAGATACGCAGTATTTT. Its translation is CSAIPQTSGLSDTQYF.

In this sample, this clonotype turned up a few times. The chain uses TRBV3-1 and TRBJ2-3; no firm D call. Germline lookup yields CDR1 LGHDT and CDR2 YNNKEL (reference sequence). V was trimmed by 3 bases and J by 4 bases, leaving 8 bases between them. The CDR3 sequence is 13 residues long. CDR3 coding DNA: TGTGCCAGCAGCCAGCCTGGGGCAGATACGCAGTATTTT. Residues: CASSQPGADTQYF.

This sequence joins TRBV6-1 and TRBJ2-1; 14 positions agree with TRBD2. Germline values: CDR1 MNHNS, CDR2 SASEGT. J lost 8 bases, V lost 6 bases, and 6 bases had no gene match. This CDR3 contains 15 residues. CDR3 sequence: CASSPGTSGSHEQFF. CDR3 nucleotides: TGTGCCAGCAGCCCCGGGACTAGCGGGAGCCATGAGCAGTTCTTC.

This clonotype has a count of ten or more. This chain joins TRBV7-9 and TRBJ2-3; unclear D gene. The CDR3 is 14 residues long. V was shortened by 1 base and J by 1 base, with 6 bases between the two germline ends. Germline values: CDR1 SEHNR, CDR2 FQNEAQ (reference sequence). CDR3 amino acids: CASSLVAGTDTQYF. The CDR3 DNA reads TGTGCCAGCAGCTTAGTCGCGGGCACAGATACGCAGTATTTT.

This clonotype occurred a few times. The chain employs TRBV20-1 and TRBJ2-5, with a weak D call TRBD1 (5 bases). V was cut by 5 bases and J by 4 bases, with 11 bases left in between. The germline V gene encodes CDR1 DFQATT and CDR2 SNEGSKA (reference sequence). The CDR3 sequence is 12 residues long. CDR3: CSAFPGSETQYF. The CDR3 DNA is TGCAGTGCTTTTCCAGGGTCAGAGACCCAGTACTTC.

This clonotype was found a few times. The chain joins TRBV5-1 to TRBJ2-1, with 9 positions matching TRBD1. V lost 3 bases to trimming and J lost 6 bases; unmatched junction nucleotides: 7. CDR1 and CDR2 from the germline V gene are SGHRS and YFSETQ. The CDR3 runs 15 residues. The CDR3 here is CASSWDTGGVNEQFF. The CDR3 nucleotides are TGCGCCAGCAGCTGGGATACAGGGGGCGTCAATGAGCAGTTCTTC. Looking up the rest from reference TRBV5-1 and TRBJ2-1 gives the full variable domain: KAGVTQTPRYLIKTRGQQVTLSCSPISGHRSVSWYQQTPGQGLQFLFEYFSETQRNKGNFPGRFSGRQFSNSRSEMNVSTLELGDSALYLCASSWDTGGVNEQFFGPGTRLTVL.

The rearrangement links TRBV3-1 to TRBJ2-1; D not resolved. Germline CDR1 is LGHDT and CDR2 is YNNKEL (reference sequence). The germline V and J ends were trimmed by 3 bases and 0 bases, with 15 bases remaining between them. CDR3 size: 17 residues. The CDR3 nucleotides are TGTGCCAGCAGCCAGAGGCCGTGGCTCGACTCCTACAATGAGCAGTTCTTC. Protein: CASSQRPWLDSYNEQFF.

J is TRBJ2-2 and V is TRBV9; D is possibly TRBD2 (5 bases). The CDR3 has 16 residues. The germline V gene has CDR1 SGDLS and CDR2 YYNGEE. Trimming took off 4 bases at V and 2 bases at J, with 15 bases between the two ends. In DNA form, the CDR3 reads TGTGCCAGCAGCCCTGTTGAGGGAGCCAACACCGGGGAGCTGTTTTTT. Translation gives CASSPVEGANTGELFF.

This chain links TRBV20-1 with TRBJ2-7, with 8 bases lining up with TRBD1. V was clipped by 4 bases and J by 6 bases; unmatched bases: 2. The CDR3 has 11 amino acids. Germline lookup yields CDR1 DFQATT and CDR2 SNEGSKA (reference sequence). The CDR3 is CSATRGREQYF. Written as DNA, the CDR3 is TGCAGTGCTACCAGGGGGCGCGAGCAGTACTTC.

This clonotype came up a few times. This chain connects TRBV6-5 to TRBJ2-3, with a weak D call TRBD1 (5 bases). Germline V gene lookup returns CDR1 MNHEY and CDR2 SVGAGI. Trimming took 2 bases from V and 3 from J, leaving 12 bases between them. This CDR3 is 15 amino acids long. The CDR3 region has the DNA TGTGCCAGCAGTTACGGGCCAGGGTGGACAGATACGCAGTATTTT. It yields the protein CASSYGPGWTDTQYF.

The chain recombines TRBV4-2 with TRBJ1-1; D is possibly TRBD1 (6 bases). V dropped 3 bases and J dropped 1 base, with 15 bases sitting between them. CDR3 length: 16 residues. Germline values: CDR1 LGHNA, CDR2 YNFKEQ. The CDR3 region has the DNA TGTGCCAGCAGCCAGGCGAGGGGGGATTGGAACACTGAAGCTTTCTTT. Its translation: CASSQARGDWNTEAFF.

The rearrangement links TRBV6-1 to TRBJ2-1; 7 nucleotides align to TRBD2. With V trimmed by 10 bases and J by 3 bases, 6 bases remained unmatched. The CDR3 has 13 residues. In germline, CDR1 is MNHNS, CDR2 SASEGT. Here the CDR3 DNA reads TGTGCCACCAGAAGCGGGAACTACAATGAGCAGTTCTTC. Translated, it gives CATRSGNYNEQFF.

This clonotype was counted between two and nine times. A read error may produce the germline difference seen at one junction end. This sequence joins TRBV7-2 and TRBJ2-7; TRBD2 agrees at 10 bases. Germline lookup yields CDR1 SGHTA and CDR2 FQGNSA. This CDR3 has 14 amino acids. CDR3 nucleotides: TGTGCCAGCAGCTTAGAGGCTAGCGGGAGAATGGTCCACTTC. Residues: CASSLEASGRMVHF.

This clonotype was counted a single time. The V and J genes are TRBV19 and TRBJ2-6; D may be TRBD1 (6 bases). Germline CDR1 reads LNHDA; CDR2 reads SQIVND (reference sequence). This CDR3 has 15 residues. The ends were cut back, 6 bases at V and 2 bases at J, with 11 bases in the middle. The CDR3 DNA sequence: TGTGCCAGTAGCTCGAACAGGGCTGGGGCCAACGTCCTGACTTTC. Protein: CASSSNRAGANVLTF.

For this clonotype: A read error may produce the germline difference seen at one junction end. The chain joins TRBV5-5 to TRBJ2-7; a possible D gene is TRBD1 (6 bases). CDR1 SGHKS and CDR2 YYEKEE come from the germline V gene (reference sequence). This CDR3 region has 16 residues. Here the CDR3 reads CASSLRQARMGYEQCF. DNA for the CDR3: TGTGCCAGCAGCTTGCGACAGGCAAGGATGGGTTACGAGCAGTGCTTC.

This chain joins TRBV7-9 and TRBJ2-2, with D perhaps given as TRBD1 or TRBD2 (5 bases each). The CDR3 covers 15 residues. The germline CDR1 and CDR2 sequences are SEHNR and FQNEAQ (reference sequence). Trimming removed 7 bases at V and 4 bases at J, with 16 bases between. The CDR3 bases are TGTGCCAGCACAAGATCAACAGGAGGCACCGGGGAGCTGTTTTTT. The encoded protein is CASTRSTGGTGELFF.

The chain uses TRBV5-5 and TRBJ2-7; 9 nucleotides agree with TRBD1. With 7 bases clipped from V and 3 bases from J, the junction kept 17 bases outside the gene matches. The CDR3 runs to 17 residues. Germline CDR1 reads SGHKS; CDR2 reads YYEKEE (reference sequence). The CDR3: CASGSGPPGQGYYEQYF. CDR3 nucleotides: TGTGCCAGCGGCTCGGGGCCCCCGGGACAGGGTTACTACGAGCAGTACTTC.